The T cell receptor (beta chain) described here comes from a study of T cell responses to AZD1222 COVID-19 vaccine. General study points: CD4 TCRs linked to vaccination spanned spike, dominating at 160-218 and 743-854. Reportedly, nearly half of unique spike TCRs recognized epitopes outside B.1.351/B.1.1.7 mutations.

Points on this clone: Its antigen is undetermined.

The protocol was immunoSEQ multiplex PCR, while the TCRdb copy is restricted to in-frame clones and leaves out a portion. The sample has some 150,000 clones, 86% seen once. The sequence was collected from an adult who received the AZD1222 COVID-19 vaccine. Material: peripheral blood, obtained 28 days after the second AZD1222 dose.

The CDR3 DNA is TGTGCCAGCAGCCAAGATTTTGACTATGGCTACACCTTC. Translated: CASSQDFDYGYTF. The chain links TRBV4-2 to TRBJ1-2, with D uncertain. Germline V gives CDR1 LGHNA, CDR2 YNFKEQ. The V gene lost 0 bases and the J gene lost 3 bases, with 5 bases spanning the gap. The CDR3 loop spans 13 amino acids.